These 12 T cell receptor beta chains were all obtained from the same sample, sequenced in a study of cytomegalovirus exposure and HLA in healthy donors. PCR primers comprised 60 Vbeta and 13 Jbeta primers. Using immunoSEQ multiplex PCR, the repertoire was profiled, and TCRdb retains in-frame clones only, with some absent. This sample carries under 200,000 clones, more than 65% of them seen once, and the ten largest clones take around 1.3%. Sequencing input: PBMCs. These receptors came from a woman between 45 and 60 years old in good health and CMV-seronegative.

The rearrangement uses TRBV28 and TRBJ1-4; the D gene is possibly TRBD1 (5 bases). Trimming stripped 5 bases from V and 0 bases from J, with 16 bases between. The CDR3 is 17 residues long. Germline CDR1 reads MDHEN; CDR2 reads SYDVKM. The CDR3 DNA follows: TGTGCCAGCAGTCAATGGGGCTTTAAGACAACTAATGAAAAACTGTTTTTT. Its translation: CASSQWGFKTTNEKLFF.

This clone occurred a few times. This chain links TRBV7-9 with TRBJ2-7; possibly TRBD2 for D (6 bases). Germline V gives CDR1 SEHNR, CDR2 FQNEAQ (reference sequence). The V gene lost 5 bases and the J gene lost 4 bases, with 27 bases spanning the gap. The CDR3 totals 18 residues. The CDR3 sequence is CASSPRGSQGTRPYEQYF. DNA of the CDR3: TGTGCCAGCAGCCCCCGGGGGTCCCAAGGGACTCGTCCTTACGAGCAGTACTTC.

V usage is TRBV5-6 and J usage is TRBJ2-3, with D possibly TRBD2 on 6 matching bases. V lost 1 base, J lost 0 bases, and 12 bases lay in between. This CDR3 spans 16 amino acids. CDR1 and CDR2 from the germline V gene are SGHDT and YYEEEE. CDR3 sequence reads: CASSLRTTTSTDTQYF. The CDR3 nucleotides read TGTGCCAGCAGCTTGAGGACTACCACTAGCACAGATACGCAGTATTTT.

V usage is TRBV2 and J usage is TRBJ1-3, with a possible D match to TRBD1 (5 bases). In germline, CDR1 is SNHLY, CDR2 FYNNEI. The CDR3 totals 14 residues. V was pared by 4 bases and J by 11 bases, with 18 bases between. The CDR3 region is CASSVAGPPAAIYF. The CDR3 nucleotides are TGTGCCAGCAGTGTCGCGGGACCCCCGGCTGCCATATATTTT.

This clone was observed a handful of times. As DNA, the CDR3 is TGCGCCAGCAGTGATGGAGGGGGCGCTGGCACCGGGGAGCTGTTTTTT. This codes for CASSDGGGAGTGELFF. The rearrangement uses TRBV10-1 and TRBJ2-2, with D possibly matching TRBD1 (7 bases). Germline CDR1 and CDR2: WNHNN and SYGVQD (reference sequence). CDR3 length: 16 amino acids. V was shortened by 3 bases and J by 4 bases, with 15 bases between the two germline ends.

This chain connects TRBV6-6 to TRBJ2-7; 11 nucleotides agree with TRBD2. The CDR3 contains 15 residues. CDR1 is MNHNY and CDR2 is SVGAGI in the germline V gene (reference sequence). V trimming: 3 bases; J trimming: 4 bases; junction bases outside the gene matches: 5. The CDR3 DNA reads as TGTGCCAGCAGTTATTCGGCTAGCGGGGGGTACGAGCAGTACTTC. It encodes CASSYSASGGYEQYF.

This chain connects TRBV7-9 to TRBJ2-5, with 9 bases that match TRBD2. The germline CDR1 and CDR2 sequences are SEHNR and FQNEAQ (reference sequence). Trimming cost V 1 base and J 11 bases; bases outside gene matches: 14. The CDR3 spans 16 residues. The CDR3 DNA is TGTGCCAGCAGCTTAGACCGCGGGGCCGGCGGGGGGGTTCAGTACTTC. It specifies CASSLDRGAGGGVQYF.

The V call is TRBV23-1, the J call TRBJ2-5; D is perhaps TRBD2 (6 bases). TRBV23-1 belongs to the ORF category, with a function that is uncertain. With 4 bases removed from V and 7 bases from J, the gap between germline ends came to 19 bases. The CDR3 contains 15 residues. DNA for the CDR3: TGCGCCAGCAGTCCCGCAGGAGGGACCGAAGGGACCCAGTACTTC. Encoded protein: CASSPAGGTEGTQYF.

The rearrangement joins TRBV19 to TRBJ1-1, with 9 bases fitting TRBD1. This CDR3 has 15 residues. Trimming removed 4 bases from V and 4 bases from J; junction bases left unmatched: 7. Germline V lookup: CDR1 LNHDA, CDR2 SQIVND (reference sequence). CDR3 DNA: TGTGCCAGTAGTACTCGACAGGGGGGAGGCACTGAAGCTTTCTTT. Its protein is CASSTRQGGGTEAFF.

The V gene is TRBV6-5, the J gene TRBJ2-2, with TRBD2 matching over 9 bases. With V trimmed by 11 bases and J by 7 bases, 11 bases remained unmatched. Germline assignment: CDR1 MNHEY and CDR2 SVGAGI. The CDR3 contains 14 residues. CDR3 in DNA: TGTGCCGCGGGGCTAGCGGGGAACTTCGGGGAGCTGTTTTTT. Its protein product is CAAGLAGNFGELFF.

This chain links TRBV12-1 with TRBJ1-2; whether TRBD1, the table's D call, matches the DNA was not checked. TRBV12-1 is a listed pseudogene. CDR3 size: 15 residues. In DNA, the CDR3 is TGTGCCAGCAGCTGGGGGACAGGGGGAAACTATGGCTACACCTTC. It codes for CASSWGTGGNYGYTF.

The V gene is TRBV5-4, the J gene TRBJ1-2; TRBD1 agrees at 7 bases. The germline CDR1 and CDR2 sequences are SGHNT and YYREEE (reference sequence). The CDR3 is 16 amino acids. V lost 0 bases to trimming and J lost 4 bases; unmatched junction nucleotides: 9. The CDR3 coding sequence is TGTGCCAGCAGCTTGGGGGGGCCAGGGGGTGTCTATGGCTACACCTTC. Its protein product is CASSLGGPGGVYGYTF.